Listed below are T cell receptor beta chains from one sample, sequenced in a study of patients and donors after allogeneic stem cell transplantation. TCRdb called the RT-PCR reads again in MiXCR, with one record for every CDR3 protein. The sample contains around 240,000 distinct CDR3 sequences, roughly an eighth of which appear only once. What was sequenced was blood, either unsorted or a sorted T cell fraction (not recorded which). These receptors came from a human donor who was either an allogeneic HSCT recipient or a stem cell or donor lymphocyte infusion donor (not recorded which). It is not recorded whose cells these are; they may come from a transplant donor. Each CDR3 is given with its conserved first and last residue. The D gene is left open where the match is weak. Rows give clone size only sometimes, using once, few, many, or a class for an expanded clone.

>TRBD1|NA|TRBV20-1|TRBJ2-1
CSAGYRGSTTNYYNEQFF
TGCAGTGCTGGATACAGGGGTTCCACTACAAACTACTACAATGAGCAGTTCTTC
>NA|NA|TRBV5-1|TRBJ1-2
CASSLDGQNYGYTF
TGCGCCAGCAGCTTGGACGGACAGAACTATGGCTACACCTTC
>NA|few|TRBV12-3/TRBV12-4|TRBJ2-3
CASSFRQGTTDTQYF
TGTGCCAGCAGTTTTCGGCAGGGTACCACAGATACGCAGTATTTT
>TRBD2|NA|TRBV5-1|TRBJ2-7
CASSAGLAGGITYEQYF
TGCGCCAGCAGCGCGGGACTAGCGGGGGGGATAACCTACGAGCAGTACTTC
>NA|NA|TRBV27|TRBJ2-7
CASSDSGASYEQYF
TGTGCCAGCAGTGACAGCGGCGCATCCTACGAGCAGTACTTC
>NA|few|TRBV11-2|TRBJ2-5
CASSLGFSETQYF
TGTGCCAGCAGCTTAGGATTTTCGGAGACCCAGTACTTC
>TRBD2|many|TRBV20-1|TRBJ2-5
CSARGASGGAMETQYF
TGCAGTGCTAGGGGGGCTAGCGGGGGGGCCATGGAGACCCAGTACTTC
>NA|few|TRBV18|TRBJ1-5
CASSQGSGQPQHF
TGTGCCAGCTCACAGGGAAGCGGTCAGCCCCAGCATTTT
>NA|NA|TRBV11-3|TRBJ2-2
CASSLLAPGELFF
TGTGCCAGCAGCTTATTGGCGCCCGGGGAGCTGTTTTTT
>TRBD1|NA|TRBV7-8|TRBJ1-1
CASSTGGGNTEAFF
TGTGCCAGCAGCACAGGGGGCGGGAACACTGAAGCTTTCTTT
>NA|few|TRBV5-1|TRBJ2-2
CASSLSVTLRAGELFF
TGCGCCAGCAGCTTAAGCGTGACCCTCCGGGCCGGGGAGCTGTTTTTT
>NA|once|TRBV19|TRBJ1-5
CASRIGHNQPQHF
TGTGCCAGTAGAATCGGGCATAATCAGCCCCAGCATTTT
>TRBD1|NA|TRBV24-1|TRBJ2-5
CATSEGGTGGKETQYF
TGTGCCACCAGTGAGGGGGGGACAGGGGGGAAAGAGACCCAGTACTTC
>TRBD2|few|TRBV9|TRBJ2-2
CASSVGGSGLTTGELFF
TGTGCCAGCAGCGTAGGAGGTAGCGGGCTAACCACCGGGGAGCTGTTTTTT
>NA|NA|TRBV6-5|TRBJ2-7
CASSYSEGNNYEQYF
TGTGCCAGCAGTTACTCGGAGGGGAATAACTACGAGCAGTACTTC
>NA|NA|TRBV7-2|TRBJ2-7
CASSLALHHASDEQYF
TGTGCCAGCAGCTTAGCTCTCCATCACGCGTCGGATGAGCAGTACTTC
>NA|few|TRBV4-3|TRBJ1-5
CASSQGGDGGPQHF
TGCGCCAGCAGCCAGGGGGGGGACGGGGGGCCCCAGCATTTT
>NA|NA|TRBV20-1|TRBJ2-7
CSARAGAGGSYEQYF
TGCAGTGCTAGAGCGGGGGCAGGGGGTAGCTACGAGCAGTACTTC
>NA|NA|TRBV15|TRBJ2-4
CATSTLGSGDIQYF
TGTGCCACCAGCACCCTCGGGTCTGGGGACATTCAGTACTTC
>NA|many|TRBV7-3|TRBJ2-3
CASSSIGGGTDTQYF
TGTGCCAGCAGCTCTATTGGGGGAGGAACAGATACGCAGTATTTT
>TRBD2|many|TRBV5-1|TRBJ2-5
CASSRTSVETQYF
TGCGCCAGCAGCCGAACTAGCGTGGAGACCCAGTACTTC
>NA|few|TRBV12-3/TRBV12-4|TRBJ1-1
CASSFQGFSPEAFF
TGTGCCAGCAGTTTCCAGGGCTTTTCGCCCGAAGCTTTCTTT